This T cell receptor (beta chain) was profiled in a study of shared clonotypes between healthy human individuals. Donors were healthy HIV-negative adults without recent acute infections or vaccinations. Trimming cost V 6 bases and J 11 bases, with 10 bases left between them. CDR1 and CDR2 (germline): SNHLY, FYNNEI. The CDR3 contains 11 residues. Clones were read by immunoSEQ multiplex PCR, and TCRdb kept only the in-frame ones, dropping some. Seen here are approximately 500,000 clones, 90% to 97% observed once, and the top ten hold roughly 0.06%. The sample taken for sequencing was naive CD4+ T cells sorted from blood. Stated subset: CD45RA+ positively selected. The receptor comes from a woman aged 25 to 39 in good health. This chain joins TRBV2 and TRBJ1-4; D is uncertain. The CDR3: CASRVVAKLFF. CDR3 coding DNA: TGTGCCAGCAGGGTTGTGGCCAAACTGTTTTTT.